The clone carrying this T cell receptor beta chain was seen only a few times. The antigen is undetermined. The data are from a study of T-cell memory formation after mild COVID-19. General study findings and limits: Day 37-peaking second-wave clones had unconfirmed SARS-CoV-2 specificity. Balance between CD4 and CD8 was seen in clones contracting day 15 to 85, and a CD4+ lean was seen in later expanders.

Employing constant-segment primers, 5'RACE generated TCR alpha and TCR beta cDNA libraries bearing sample barcodes and UMIs. TCRdb re-analysed the 5' RACE reads in MiXCR, keeping a single row per CDR3 protein. Among 250,000 to 350,000 distinct CDR3 sequences listed, 13% to 15% were seen once. The origin of this receptor is a man aged 18 to 30 who had mild COVID-19 (a few samples of this study predate the infection). Cell type and time point are not known. Sequenced sample: PBMCs or a T cell subset sorted from them (not recorded which).

The CDR3 DNA reads TGCGCCAGCAGCCACCTTGGACGGGGAGACACCGGGGAGCTGTTTTTT. Translated: CASSHLGRGDTGELFF. This chain connects TRBV4-1 to TRBJ2-2; perhaps TRBD2 as D (5 bases). The CDR3 runs 16 residues. Trimming took 3 bases from V and 3 from J, leaving 14 bases between them. The germline V gene has CDR1 MGHRA and CDR2 YSYEKL.